The 24 T cell receptor beta chains reported below all come from one sample, sequenced in a study of OX40 agonist ivuxolimab in advanced cancers. Clones were sequenced by immunoSEQ multiplex PCR, and TCRdb holds only the in-frame ones, with some missing. The sample has 80,000 or so clones, approximately 85% seen once. The sequenced sample was CD4+ or CD8+ T cells sorted from blood, obtained in a trial of the OX40 agonist ivuxolimab. These TCRs come from an adult with an advanced solid tumor such as melanoma, head and neck, liver or kidney cancer.

The V and J genes are TRBV6-5 and TRBJ1-5; 7 positions agree with TRBD1. The V gene's germline CDR1 is MNHEY and CDR2 SVGAGI. Trimming at V came to 6 bases and at J to 1 base, leaving 3 bases not matched to a gene. There are 14 residues in the CDR3. In DNA form, the CDR3 reads TGTGCCAGCAGCCAGGGGGGAAGCAATCAGCCCCAGCATTTT. This encodes CASSQGGSNQPQHF.

The chain employs TRBV9 and TRBJ2-1; no clear D. This CDR3 spans 12 amino acids. V lost 0 bases and J 6 bases, leaving 4 bases between the germline ends. Germline V gives CDR1 SGDLS, CDR2 YYNGEE. The CDR3 nucleotides read TGTGCCAGCAGCGTAGTCAGCAATGAGCAGTTCTTC. Residues: CASSVVSNEQFF.

This chain links TRBV27 with TRBJ1-1; TRBD1 might be the D (5 bases). V lost 6 bases, J lost 0 bases, and 17 bases lay in between. The germline V gene encodes CDR1 MNHEY and CDR2 SMNVEV (reference sequence). This CDR3 comprises 16 residues. This chain's CDR3 is CASSRLRVVVNTEAFF. CDR3 sequence (DNA): TGTGCCAGCAGCCGACTCAGGGTTGTAGTGAACACTGAAGCTTTCTTT.

This chain connects TRBV29-1 to TRBJ1-5; D gene unclear. The CDR3 extends over 13 amino acids. V was cut by 6 bases and J by 4 bases, with 13 bases left in between. The germline CDR1 and CDR2 sequences are SQVTM and ANQGSEA. In DNA, the CDR3 is TGCAGCGTGGGTGACAAGATGAATCAGCCCCAGCATTTT. Encoded protein: CSVGDKMNQPQHF.

The V and J genes are TRBV15 and TRBJ1-5; 9 bases are shared with TRBD1. The germline gives CDR1 LNHNV, CDR2 YYDKDF (reference sequence). V trimming: 1 base; J trimming: 4 bases; junction bases outside the gene matches: 2. The CDR3 consists of 15 residues. The chain's CDR3 is CATSRAGQGNQPQHF. CDR3 nucleotides: TGTGCCACCAGCAGAGCAGGACAGGGGAATCAGCCCCAGCATTTT.

The chain couples TRBV7-2 to TRBJ2-7; D not resolved. The CDR3 loop spans 15 amino acids. The germline V and J ends were trimmed by 1 base and 7 bases, with 17 bases remaining between them. The germline V gene encodes CDR1 SGHTA and CDR2 FQGNSA. The CDR3 loop is CASSLGRARDMEQYF. The DNA of the CDR3 is TGTGCCAGCAGCTTAGGTAGGGCCCGTGATATGGAGCAGTACTTC.

V and J are TRBV19 and TRBJ1-5; possibly TRBD1 for D (5 bases). The CDR3 contains 15 residues. CDR1 and CDR2 from the germline V gene are LNHDA and SQIVND (reference sequence). Trimming removed 3 bases from V and 6 bases from J, with 15 bases in between. CDR3 coding DNA: TGTGCCAGTAGTATGGGGACGAGGATTGGTCAGCCCCAGCATTTT. Encoded protein: CASSMGTRIGQPQHF.

A word on this clone: This clone may be a read error of a much larger clone one base away. The chain recombines TRBV9 with TRBJ2-7, with D unresolved. The CDR3 totals 16 residues. In germline, CDR1 is SGDLS, CDR2 YYNGEE. CDR3 protein: CASSQESALERSEQYF. DNA of the CDR3: TGCGCCAGCAGCCAAGAATCGGCCCTCGAACGGTCTGAGCAGTACTTC.

The chain couples TRBV4-2 to TRBJ2-1; D is perhaps TRBD1 or TRBD2 (6 bases each). CDR3 size: 16 residues. Trimming took 1 base from V and 0 from J, leaving 10 bases between them. Germline CDR1 and CDR2: LGHNA and YNFKEQ. The CDR3 region is CASSQGGGPSYNEQFF. In DNA form, the CDR3 reads TGTGCCAGCAGCCAAGGTGGGGGGCCCTCCTACAATGAGCAGTTCTTC.

This clone counts as medium-sized. CDR3 loop: CASSVRRPRYGYTF. The CDR3 nucleotides are TGTGCCAGCAGTGTTCGAAGGCCCCGCTATGGCTACACCTTC. The chain has TRBV2 and TRBJ1-2; D is uncertain. CDR3 length: 14 residues. Trimming pared 4 bases from V and 4 bases from J, leaving 13 bases between. Germline V gene data show CDR1 as SNHLY and CDR2 as FYNNEI.

The chain carries TRBV19 and TRBJ2-4; tentatively, D is TRBD2 (7 bases). Trimming cost V 6 bases and J 1 base, with 16 bases left between them. This CDR3 contains 16 residues. Germline loops: CDR1 LNHDA, CDR2 SQIVND (reference sequence). The CDR3 DNA follows: TGTGCCAGTAGGCCCTTAGGGGGGGAGGCCAAAAACATTCAGTACTTC. Amino acids: CASRPLGGEAKNIQYF.

V and J are TRBV18 and TRBJ1-2, with no clear D. The germline CDR1 and CDR2 sequences are KGHSH and LQKENI. V was shortened by 0 bases and J by 0 bases, with 8 bases between the two germline ends. There are 15 residues in the CDR3. CDR3 loop: CASSPPSLANYGYTF. CDR3 bases: TGTGCCAGCTCACCACCGAGCTTAGCTAACTATGGCTACACCTTC.

The chain combines TRBV27 with TRBJ1-1, with TRBD1 as a possible D gene (6 bases). There are 13 residues in the CDR3. Deletions cut 2 bases from V and 7 bases from J, with 11 bases between. Per germline, CDR1 MNHEY and CDR2 SMNVEV (reference sequence). The CDR3 region is CASSLMAGVEAFF. The CDR3 nucleotides read TGTGCCAGCAGTTTAATGGCAGGGGTTGAAGCTTTCTTT.

This sequence joins TRBV19 and TRBJ2-7; possible D gene TRBD2, 5 bases. The germline V and J ends were trimmed by 4 bases and 3 bases, with 13 bases remaining between them. Looked up from germline, CDR1 is LNHDA and CDR2 is SQIVND (reference sequence). The CDR3 has 14 amino acids. CDR3 nucleotides: TGTGCCAGTAGTAGCGACTACGTTAGCTACGAGCAGTACTTC. Translated, it gives CASSSDYVSYEQYF.

The J gene is TRBJ2-7, the V gene TRBV6-6; D uncertain. Trimming stripped 0 bases from V and 5 bases from J, with 8 bases between. The CDR3 has 13 amino acids. From germline, CDR1 is MNHNY and CDR2 SVGAGI (reference sequence). CDR3 DNA sequence: TGTGCCAGCAGTTACTCGTCCCTCGACGAGCAGTACTTC. Encoded protein: CASSYSSLDEQYF.

The table lists this clone with a few counts. The J gene is TRBJ2-5, the V gene TRBV30; 14 bases align to TRBD2. The CDR3 sequence is 15 residues long. V lost 5 bases, J lost 4 bases, and 6 bases stayed unmatched. The germline gives CDR1 GTSNPN, CDR2 SVGIG (reference sequence). The CDR3 loop is CAWEPGLAGAETQYF. The CDR3 coding sequence is TGTGCCTGGGAGCCGGGACTAGCGGGGGCAGAGACCCAGTACTTC.

This clone was picked up many times. The chain couples TRBV6-5 to TRBJ1-1, with TRBD1 identical over 7 bases. Looked up from germline, CDR1 is MNHEY and CDR2 is SVGAGI. The CDR3 is made up of 13 amino acids. Trimming removed 6 bases from V and 3 bases from J; junction bases left unmatched: 4. This chain's CDR3 is CASSRDRDTEAFF. The CDR3 nucleotides read TGTGCCAGCAGCAGAGACAGGGACACTGAAGCTTTCTTT.

This sequence joins TRBV29-1 and TRBJ1-4; D is undetermined. Germline CDR1 SQVTM, CDR2 ANQGSEA. V lost 4 bases, J lost 7 bases, and 13 bases lay in between. This CDR3 contains 13 residues. CDR3 residues: CSVGSLPGEKLFF. CDR3 coding DNA: TGCAGCGTTGGTTCTCTTCCGGGTGAAAAACTGTTTTTT.

The genes are TRBV6-6 and TRBJ2-2; no reliable D call. V lost 6 bases, J lost 6 bases, and 20 bases lay in between. The CDR3 loop spans 16 amino acids. The germline gives CDR1 MNHNY, CDR2 SVGAGI (reference sequence). The chain's CDR3 is CASSPGSSDRSGELFF. Here the CDR3 DNA reads TGTGCCAGCAGCCCCGGGTCCTCCGACCGATCCGGGGAGCTGTTTTTT.

J is TRBJ2-7 and V is TRBV5-6, with unresolved D. In germline, CDR1 is SGHDT, CDR2 YYEEEE. Trimming took 5 bases from V and 0 from J, leaving 9 bases between them. The CDR3 runs to 13 residues. CDR3 sequence: CASSPPSSYEQYF. Written as DNA, the CDR3 is TGTGCCAGCAGTCCTCCGAGCTCCTACGAGCAGTACTTC.

The table lists this clone with a count of one. The chain carries TRBV19 and TRBJ1-5; weak D call: TRBD1 (5 bases). Looked up from germline, CDR1 is LNHDA and CDR2 is SQIVND (reference sequence). This CDR3 is 14 amino acids long. V was trimmed by 3 bases and J by 4 bases, leaving 10 bases between them. The CDR3 reads CASSMRGGNQPQHF. CDR3 bases: TGTGCCAGTAGTATGAGGGGTGGGAATCAGCCCCAGCATTTT. Full variable domain (remainder filled in from reference TRBV19 and TRBJ1-5): DGGITQSPKYLFRKEGQNVTLSCEQNLNHDAMYWYRQDPGQGLRLIYYSQIVNDFQKGDIAEGYSVSREKKESFPLTVTSAQKNPTAFYLCASSMRGGNQPQHFGDGTRLSIL.

The genes are TRBV29-1 and TRBJ2-6; D remains ambiguous. The V and J ends lost 3 bases and 1 base respectively, with 4 bases between them. The CDR3 is 13 amino acids. CDR1 SQVTM and CDR2 ANQGSEA come from the germline V gene. CDR3: CSVEVSGANVLTF. DNA for the CDR3: TGCAGCGTTGAGGTATCTGGGGCCAACGTCCTGACTTTC.

Remarks on this clone: Mismatch with germline at one junction end may stem from a read error. The J gene is TRBJ2-3, the V gene TRBV30; weak D call: TRBD2 (6 bases). The length of the CDR3 is 12 residues. Germline CDR1 is GTSNPN and CDR2 is SVGIG (reference sequence). The CDR3 loop reads CAGRRGVDTQYF. The DNA of the CDR3 is TGTGCCGGGAGGCGCGGGGTAGATACGCAGTATTTT.

This clone turned up a few times. The chain recombines TRBV28 with TRBJ1-2, with D perhaps TRBD1 (6 bases). Germline V lookup: CDR1 MDHEN, CDR2 SYDVKM. V was cut by 5 bases and J by 5 bases, with 15 bases left in between. The CDR3 is made up of 14 amino acids. The CDR3: CASSPGDKRYGYTF. Here the CDR3 DNA reads TGTGCCAGCAGTCCGGGGGACAAACGTTATGGCTACACCTTC.